Below are 25 T cell receptor beta chains sequenced from a single sample in a study of tumor-infiltrating lymphocytes in primary liver carcinoma. Production of TCR beta cDNA used around 0.45 ug total RNA together with a constant-region primer. Employing slightly modified ARM-PCR, three nested multiplex PCR rounds were run, and these gave rise to the TCR beta libraries. The first two PCR rounds used TRBV1-TRBV30 primers with a Cbeta primer, 10 cycles each. TCRdb reprocessed the multiplex PCR reads with MiXCR, giving one entry per CDR3 protein. The table lists about 320,000 distinct CDR3 sequences, 65% of them singletons. They got blood RNA out of unsorted whole blood and also pulled out germline DNA. Material for sequencing was peripheral blood. These receptors came from a man aged 35-49 years with primary liver carcinoma and hepatitis B virus infection.

This chain connects TRBV7-9 to TRBJ2-1, with 9 bases matching TRBD2. J was trimmed by 1 base and V by 5 bases; bases with no gene match: 6. The CDR3 has 16 residues. The germline CDR1 and CDR2 sequences are SEHNR and FQNEAQ (reference sequence). The CDR3 is CASSMLAGVSYNEQFF. CDR3 nucleotides: TGTGCCAGCAGCATGTTAGCGGGAGTGTCCTACAATGAGCAGTTCTTC.

This clonotype was seen repeatedly, ten times or more. This chain links TRBV6-1 with TRBJ2-7; no reliable D call. The germline V gene encodes CDR1 MNHNS and CDR2 SASEGT. Trimming removed 2 bases at V and 2 bases at J, with 13 bases between. The CDR3 loop spans 15 amino acids. CDR3 coding DNA: TGTGCCAGCAGTGAAAGGTCAGGATCGGCCTACGAGCAGTACTTC. Amino acids: CASSERSGSAYEQYF.

This clonotype was recorded at least ten times. One junction end does not reproduce the germline sequence, and a read error may be involved. This rearrangement joins TRBV4-1 to TRBJ2-3, with D possibly being TRBD1 (5 bases). The CDR3 extends over 13 amino acids. Germline V gene sequence: CDR1 MGHRA, CDR2 YSYEKL. CDR3 bases: TGCGCCAGCAGAAACCAGGGCACGGATACGCAGTATTTT. Translated, it gives CASRNQGTDTQYF.

Remarks on this clonotype: At one boundary the junction diverges from the germline segment, which might be a read error. The rearrangement links TRBV12-3 or TRBV12-4 to TRBJ2-2; 12 bases align to TRBD2. CDR3 length: 13 residues. CDR3 residues: CASSETSGRELFF. CDR3 DNA: TGCGCCAGCTCCGAGACTAGCGGGAGAGAGCTATTTTTT.

Concerning this clonotype itself: Its ends do not fully match the called genes, so a read error is possible. The chain employs TRBV5-4 and TRBJ2-2, with TRBD2 matching 9 bases. Germline V gene data show CDR1 as SGHNT and CDR2 as YYREEE (reference sequence). This CDR3 is built from 16 residues. The CDR3 coding sequence is TGTGCCAGCAGCCCCGGACTAGCGCAGAACACCGGGGGGCTGTTTTTT. It codes for CASSPGLAQNTGGLFF.

This chain connects TRBV20-1 to TRBJ2-5, with TRBD1 as a possible D gene (5 bases). Per germline, CDR1 DFQATT and CDR2 SNEGSKA (reference sequence). Trimming removed 4 bases at V and 3 bases at J, with 21 bases between. The CDR3 has 16 residues. The DNA for the CDR3 is TGCAGTGCTACACGTACGGACAAACGCCTAGAAGAGACCCAGTACTTC. This encodes CSATRTDKRLEETQYF.

This clonotype occurred a few times. The junction and the germline gene differ at one end; a read error may be behind it. The chain joins TRBV14 to TRBJ2-7; D may correspond to TRBD1 or TRBD2 (5 bases each). This CDR3 comprises 13 residues. Germline values: CDR1 SGHDN, CDR2 FVKESK. For the CDR3, the DNA is TGTGCCAGCAGCCGCCGGGGCTCCTACGAGCGGTACTTC. It specifies CASSRRGSYERYF. Full variable domain (remainder filled in from reference TRBV14 and TRBJ2-7): EAGVTQFPSHSVIEKGQTVTLRCDPISGHDNLYWYRRVMGKEIKFLLHFVKESKQDESGMPNNRFLAERTGGTYSTLKVQPAELEDSGVYFCASSRRGSYERYFGPGTRLTVT.

The V and J genes are TRBV7-9 and TRBJ2-7; D may be TRBD2 (6 bases). The CDR3 loop spans 13 amino acids. V gave up 7 bases and J gave up 7 bases, with 17 bases separating them. CDR1 and CDR2 (germline): SEHNR, FQNEAQ (reference sequence). The CDR3 DNA reads TGTGCCAGCAACCCGGGCTGGGAGGATGAGCAGTACTTC. Protein: CASNPGWEDEQYF. The full variable domain, its missing parts supplied by reference TRBV7-9 and TRBJ2-7, is DTGVSQNPRHKITKRGQNVTFRCDPISEHNRLYWYRQTLGQGPEFLTYFQNEAQLEKSRLLSDRFSAERPKGSFSTLEIQRTEQGDSAMYLCASNPGWEDEQYFGPGTRLTVT.

This clonotype was observed many times. V usage is TRBV10-3 and J usage is TRBJ2-1, with TRBD1 identical over 9 bases. There are 16 residues in the CDR3. The V gene end was trimmed by 2 bases and the J gene end by 6 bases; junction bases not matched to a gene: 8. In germline, CDR1 is ENHRY, CDR2 SYGVKD. The CDR3 sequence: CAISEPGQGTVNEQFF. The CDR3 bases are TGTGCCATCAGTGAGCCGGGACAGGGAACGGTCAATGAGCAGTTCTTC.

The chain joins TRBV11-1 to TRBJ2-1; 8 bases are shared with TRBD1. V shed 9 bases, J shed 5 bases, and the junction held 12 bases outside the gene matches. This CDR3 is built from 15 residues. CDR1 SGHAT and CDR2 FQDESV come from the germline V gene (reference sequence). In nucleotides, the CDR3 is TGTGCCAGTAACTTAGACAGGGGTCTTAACAATGAGCAGTTCTTC. Translated: CASNLDRGLNNEQFF.

In the case of this clonotype: One end of the junction does not line up with germline, which may come from a read error. The chain carries TRBV6-2 or TRBV6-3 and TRBJ2-1; the D call may be TRBD1 or TRBD2 (6 bases each). Germline CDR1 and CDR2: MNHEY and SVGEGT. The CDR3 length is 14 residues. CDR3 nucleotides: TGTGTCAGCAAGGGGGACTCCTCCTACAATGAGCAGTTCTTC. Protein sequence: CVSKGDSSYNEQFF.

Points on this clonotype: A much larger clone sits a single nucleotide away, making a read error possible. No DNA is shown, since the ends of the CDR3 on it are uncertain; the CDR3 is the one TCRdb lists. The chain uses TRBV29-1 and TRBJ2-1; TRBD2, the table's D call, lacks a check against the DNA. Germline V gene sequence: CDR1 SQVTM, CDR2 ANQGSEA. The CDR3 is 14 residues long, ends included. CDR3 residues: CSVGGGTSWYEEFF.

This clonotype was seen once. This likely comes from a read error, as the CDR3 has no conserved phenylalanine or tryptophan at its end. The chain is built from TRBV11-1 and TRBJ2-2; either TRBD1 or TRBD2 may fit D (5 bases each). Germline V gives CDR1 SGHAT, CDR2 FQDESV (reference sequence). This CDR3 has 14 amino acids. The CDR3 DNA sequence: TGTGCCAGCGGCTTAATAGCGAGGGGCGGGGAGCTGTTTATT. It yields the protein CASGLIARGGELFI.

Notes on this clonotype: The junction shows a germline mismatch at one end, possibly a read error. CDR3 in amino acids: CASGLNSAAETQYF. DNA of the CDR3: TGTGCCAGCGGCTTAAACTCGGCCGCCGAGACCCAGTACTTC. V and J are TRBV7-9 and TRBJ2-5; D not certain. This CDR3 is 14 amino acids long. Germline V lookup: CDR1 SEHNR, CDR2 FQNEAQ (reference sequence).

As for this clonotype: With a much larger clone just one base away, this may be a read error. The chain couples TRBV6-6 to TRBJ2-1, with D tentatively TRBD1 (6 bases). V gave up 7 bases and J gave up 5 bases, with 21 bases separating them. CDR3 size: 16 residues. Germline V gives CDR1 MNHNY, CDR2 SVGAGI (reference sequence). The CDR3 loop reads CASNRESPLAHNEQFF. Written as DNA, the CDR3 is TGTGCCAGCAACAGGGAGTCCCCCCTCGCCCACAATGAGCAGTTCTTC.

With respect to this clonotype: A much larger clone lies a single base off, so this may be a read error. The chain carries TRBV5-5 and TRBJ2-5; no clear D gene. The CDR3 is 13 residues long. Germline loops: CDR1 SGHKS, CDR2 YYEKEE (reference sequence). The CDR3 here is CTSSLVGVETQYF. In DNA, the CDR3 is TGTACCAGCAGCTTGGTAGGAGTAGAGACCCAGTACTTC.

The rearrangement uses TRBV6-2 or TRBV6-3 and TRBJ2-1; D gene unclear. V was pared by 5 bases and J by 10 bases, with 9 bases between. The CDR3 covers 11 residues. Germline loops: CDR1 MNHEY, CDR2 SVGEGT. CDR3 amino acids: CASSTFWEQFF. CDR3 sequence (DNA): TGTGCCAGCAGTACCTTTTGGGAGCAGTTCTTC.

As for this clonotype: The CDR3 end shows no conserved phenylalanine or tryptophan, and so a read error is likely. The chain employs TRBV11-2 and TRBJ2-5, with a tentative D call TRBD1 (6 bases). The germline V gene encodes CDR1 SGHAT and CDR2 FQNNGV. V was clipped by 5 bases and J by 5 bases, with 18 bases between them. CDR3 length equals 15 residues. CDR3 coding DNA: TGTGCCAGCAGCAGACGGGCAGGGGAGAAGGAGACCCAGTACCTC. Protein sequence: CASSRRAGEKETQYL.

In the case of this clonotype: No conserved phenylalanine or tryptophan ends this CDR3, so it is likely a read error. V is TRBV12-5 and J is TRBJ2-1; TRBD1 agrees at 10 bases. CDR1 LGHNT and CDR2 FRNRAP come from the germline V gene. The CDR3 is made up of 15 amino acids. The CDR3 bases are TGTGCTAGTCGTTTGTCTGACAGGGGGCCCAATGAGCAGTTCCTC. Protein: CASRLSDRGPNEQFL.

This clonotype was picked up a small number of times. This is likely a read error, given that the CDR3 carries no conserved phenylalanine or tryptophan at its end. J is TRBJ2-2 and V is TRBV10-3; D unresolved. The germline gives CDR1 ENHRY, CDR2 SYGVKD. Deletions cut 6 bases from V and 4 bases from J, with 9 bases between. This CDR3 contains 13 residues. The CDR3 DNA reads as TGTGCCATCAGCGGAATTAGCACCGGGGAGCTGTTTTTG. Protein sequence: CAISGISTGELFL.

To note about this clonotype: A much larger clone differs from this one at a single base, so this may be a read error. The genes are TRBV5-1 and TRBJ1-2; 12 bases fit TRBD1. Germline V CDR1 and CDR2: SGHRS, YFSETQ. This CDR3 has 18 residues. As DNA, the CDR3 is TGCGCCACCAGCTTGGCTGGGACAGGGGGCGTAACTAACTATGGCTACACCTTC. It translates to CATSLAGTGGVTNYGYTF.

This clonotype was seen only once. The chain combines TRBV6-2 or TRBV6-3 with TRBJ1-2; maybe TRBD1 (5 bases). V was pared by 4 bases and J by 10 bases, with 16 bases between. The germline gives CDR1 MNHEY, CDR2 SVGEGT. The CDR3 is 13 residues long. CDR3 loop: CASSLAGKADYTF. The CDR3 coding sequence is TGTGCCAGCAGTTTAGCAGGGAAGGCTGACTACACCTTC.

Concerning this clonotype itself: At one end the junction does not follow the germline gene, possibly because of a read error. The V and J genes are TRBV28 and TRBJ1-5, with D possibly matching TRBD1 (6 bases). Per the germline V gene, CDR1 is MDHEN and CDR2 is SYDVKM. There are 15 residues in the CDR3. CDR3 loop: CASSQDSGGGQSQHF. The CDR3, as DNA: TGTGCCAGCAGCCAGGACAGTGGAGGCGGTCAGTCCCAGCATTTT.

Note on this clonotype: One end of the junction fails to match germline, which may point to a read error. This chain links TRBV11-1 with TRBJ2-1; D call uncertain. Per the germline V gene, CDR1 is SGHAT and CDR2 is FQDESV (reference sequence). The CDR3 runs to 12 residues. The CDR3 here is CANSLGSVEQLF. The CDR3 DNA sequence: TGTGCCAACAGCTTAGGCTCGGTCGAGCAGCTCTTC.

As for this clonotype: A much larger clone sits a single nucleotide away, making a read error possible. The V gene is TRBV6-1, the J gene TRBJ2-1; TRBD1 might be the D (6 bases). Germline assignment: CDR1 MNHNS and CDR2 SASEGT. This CDR3 region has 12 residues. In DNA form, the CDR3 reads TGTGCCATCTCGGACAGATACAATGAGCAGCTCTTC. Translated, it gives CAISDRYNEQLF.